A selection of T cell receptor beta chains follows, all from one sample in a study of T cell repertoires in cytomegalovirus infection. MiXCR, applied by TCRdb to the reads, yields one record per CDR3 protein. The profile shows under 850,000 distinct CDR3 sequences, roughly 36% of them singletons. Sequencing was done on a sample of PBMCs. These receptors came from a human donor in good health (CMV status not recorded). Some clones in this sample may be carry-over from other donors' samples. Each CDR3 is given with its conserved first and last residue. D genes are given only for firm matches. Size is omitted from some rows. Given values are once, few, many or a class for expanded clones.

-,-,TRBJ1-2,TRBV28,TGTGCCAGCAGTTTCTACAGTAACTATGGCTACACCTTC,CASSFYSNYGYTF
few,-,TRBJ1-3,TRBV10-3,TGTGCCATCGGGCCGTCCGATGGAAACACCATATATTTT,CAIGPSDGNTIYF
many,TRBD1,TRBJ2-1,TRBV6-5,TGTGCCAGCAGTTACTCAGGACAGGGGAAGAATGAGCAGTTCTTC,CASSYSGQGKNEQFF
-,-,TRBJ2-1,TRBV11-3,TGTGCCAGCAGTGATCTGACAGGTGGGTTGGATGAGCAGTTCTTC,CASSDLTGGLDEQFF
few,TRBD1,TRBJ1-1,TRBV28,TGTGCCTCCTACAGGGGGCGGTTTGAAGCTTTCTTT,CASYRGRFEAFF
many,-,TRBJ2-1,TRBV19,TGTGCCAGTAGTATAGGGGTTGAGCAGTTCTTC,CASSIGVEQFF
-,TRBD1,TRBJ2-7,TRBV11-1,TGTGCCAGCGGCTTGGGACAGGGGGACTACGAGCAGTACTTC,CASGLGQGDYEQYF
-,-,TRBJ1-3,TRBV14,TGTGCCAGCAGCCAAGTAGACGGGAAAGGAACCATATATTTT,CASSQVDGKGTIYF
few,-,TRBJ2-1,TRBV6-5,TGTGCCAGCAGTTACTCTACAGGTAGCTCCTACAATGAGCAGTTCTTC,CASSYSTGSSYNEQFF
few,TRBD2,TRBJ2-1,TRBV28,TGTGCCAGCAGTTTAAGCTCTAGCGGGAGATGGAATGAGCAGTTCTTC,CASSLSSSGRWNEQFF
few,-,TRBJ2-7,TRBV6-6,-,CASSSSGRGATGEQYF
-,TRBD2,TRBJ2-3,TRBV28,TGTGCCAGCAGCTTAGGGACTAGCGGGGGAGCAGGCACAGATACGCAGTATTTT,CASSLGTSGGAGTDTQYF
-,-,TRBJ2-1,TRBV27,TGTGCCAGCAGTTTATCGTATGAAATAGGGTACAATGAGCAGTTCTTC,CASSLSYEIGYNEQFF
many,-,TRBJ2-2,TRBV7-2,TGTGCCAGCAGCTCCGGACTCGGCACCGGGGAGCTGTTTTTT,CASSSGLGTGELFF
many,-,TRBJ1-1,TRBV7-6,TGTGCCAGCAGTCGGACATGGGGGGACACTGAAGCTTTCTTT,CASSRTWGDTEAFF
-,TRBD2,TRBJ2-7,TRBV28,TGTGCCAGCAGTTCTGGACTAGCGGGAGTAAAGAACGAGCAGTACTTC,CASSSGLAGVKNEQYF
few,-,TRBJ1-2,TRBV7-8,TGTGCCAGCAGCCTCAATCCACACAGGGAGAATCAGCGAAACTATGGCTACACCTTC,CASSLNPHRENQRNYGYTF
many,-,TRBJ2-1,TRBV7-2,TGTGCCAGCAGCTTAGGGTACTCCTACAATGAGCAGTTCTTC,CASSLGYSYNEQFF
-,-,TRBJ1-2,TRBV20-1,TGCAGTGCCACGTCGGACCCTCATGGCTACACCTTC,CSATSDPHGYTF
-,-,TRBJ2-3,TRBV10-3,TGTGCCATCAGTGTGGCAGGGATAGGTACAGATACGCAGTATTTT,CAISVAGIGTDTQYF
-,-,TRBJ1-6,TRBV6-1,TGTGCCAGCAGTTGCCAACCAGGATATAATTCACCCCTCCACTTT,CASSCQPGYNSPLHF
-,-,TRBJ1-4,TRBV4-1,TGCGCCAGCAGCCAAGATATTGGGCAGGGTGAAAAACTGTTTTTT,CASSQDIGQGEKLFF
-,-,TRBJ2-4,TRBV2,TGTGCCAGCGAGGGGGGGGAGGACATTCAGTACTTC,CASEGGEDIQYF
many,TRBD1,TRBJ2-5,TRBV7-8,TGTGCCAGCAGCTTCGGACAGGGCCAAGAGACCCAGTACTTC,CASSFGQGQETQYF
many,-,TRBJ1-4,TRBV7-2,TGTGCCGTGCCCGGGGGCAGTACTAATGAAAAACTGTTTTTT,CAVPGGSTNEKLFF
-,TRBD2,TRBJ2-1,TRBV19,TGTGCCAGTACCTATAGCGGGGGGAATGAGCAGTTCTTC,CASTYSGGNEQFF
few,-,TRBJ2-5,TRBV12-3/TRBV12-4,TGTGCCAGCAGTTTAGTTACTACCCGGGAGACCCAGTACTTC,CASSLVTTRETQYF
-,TRBD1,TRBJ2-4,TRBV6-1,TGTGCCAGCAGTGAATCCAGCCCTAGGGACAGTCAGTACTTC,CASSESSPRDSQYF
-,-,TRBJ2-3,TRBV5-6,TGTGCCAGCAGCTTGGAACAGGATACGCAGTATTTT,CASSLEQDTQYF
-,-,TRBJ2-3,TRBV12-3/TRBV12-4,TGTGCCAGCCAGTCTCCGCTAGCGCACCCGTACACGCAGTATTTT,CASQSPLAHPYTQYF
-,-,TRBJ1-1,TRBV30,TGTGCCTGGAGTGTACTTCACACTGAAGCTTTCTTT,CAWSVLHTEAFF
-,TRBD1,TRBJ1-2,TRBV7-3,TGTGCCAGCAGTCCTAGACAGGGACGGGGCTACACCTTC,CASSPRQGRGYTF
-,-,TRBJ1-6,TRBV12-3/TRBV12-4,TGTGCCAGTCGACTAGACCGGACAGCTAAGTCACCCCTCCACTTT,CASRLDRTAKSPLHF
-,-,TRBJ2-4,TRBV11-2,TGTGCCAGCAGCTTAGTGGGCTCCAAAAACATTCAGTACTTC,CASSLVGSKNIQYF
-,-,TRBJ1-6,TRBV27,TGTGCCAGCAGTTGGGACAAGGGACGCATTGGGAATTCACCCCTCCACTTT,CASSWDKGRIGNSPLHF
-,-,TRBJ1-5,TRBV15,TGTGCCACCAGCAGAGATGCGGGCGCCAATCAGCCCCAGCATTTT,CATSRDAGANQPQHF
-,-,TRBJ1-1,TRBV10-2,TGCGCCAGCAGTGAGAGCGGATCGGGACGGCAGAACACTGAAGCTTTCTTT,CASSESGSGRQNTEAFF
-,-,TRBJ1-3,TRBV28,TGTGCCAGTAGATCAGGGTCGCACGGAAACACCATATATTTT,CASRSGSHGNTIYF
many,-,TRBJ2-1,TRBV7-8,TGTGCCAGCAGCTTAAGCGGCTGGGCGAACAATGAGCAGTTCTTC,CASSLSGWANNEQFF
-,-,TRBJ1-4,TRBV12-3/TRBV12-4,TGTGCCAGCAGTCCATATGTCACAACTAATGAAAAACTGTTTTTT,CASSPYVTTNEKLFF
-,-,TRBJ2-7,TRBV19,TGTGCCAGTAGTGAACCGGGGGACATTGTCTACGAGCAGTACTTC,CASSEPGDIVYEQYF
few,TRBD2,TRBJ2-7,TRBV27,TGTGCCAGCAGTTTGGCGGCTAGCGGGAGTTGGACCTACGAGCAGTACTTC,CASSLAASGSWTYEQYF
few,-,TRBJ1-1,TRBV6-6,TGTGCCAGCAGGGTCCGGTTTATGAACACTGAAGCTTTCTTT,CASRVRFMNTEAFF
-,-,TRBJ1-2,TRBV6-5,TGTGCCAGCAGTGACGGCACCGTCCAGGGCTACACCTTC,CASSDGTVQGYTF
many,-,TRBJ2-7,TRBV25-1,TGTGCCAGCAGGTTGGGCTACGAGCAGTACTTC,CASRLGYEQYF
few,TRBD1,TRBJ2-2,TRBV24-1,TGTGCCACCAGGAGAACAGGGGCCGGGGAGCTGTTTTTT,CATRRTGAGELFF
few,-,TRBJ2-5,TRBV6-1,TGTGCGGTTAAAGATGGGGGGAAGGAGACCCAGTACTTC,CAVKDGGKETQYF
many,-,TRBJ1-4,TRBV7-8,TGTGCCAGCAGCTTAGGGGGGCGACGTGAAAAACTGTTTTTT,CASSLGGRREKLFF
few,-,TRBJ1-2,TRBV10-3,TGTGCCATCAGTGAGTCCGTCGGCAGCTACTATGGCTACACCTTC,CAISESVGSYYGYTF
-,-,TRBJ1-2,TRBV6-2/TRBV6-3,TGTGCCAGCAGGAACCCAGGGGTCAGGGGTGGCTACACCTTC,CASRNPGVRGGYTF
-,-,TRBJ1-4,TRBV9,TGTGCCAGCAGTCAACAGGCCCAGCATGAAAAACTGTTTTTT,CASSQQAQHEKLFF
many,TRBD1,TRBJ2-7,TRBV7-2,TGTGCCAGCGCGACAGGGGCGGTCGAGCAGTACTTC,CASATGAVEQYF
many,TRBD2,TRBJ2-1,TRBV7-8,TGTGCCAGCAGCTTCGGGACTACTAACTACAATGAGCAGTTCTTC,CASSFGTTNYNEQFF
-,-,TRBJ1-6,TRBV27,TGTGCCACTAGCGGGGGGCTTTCGTCACCCCTCCACTTT,CATSGGLSSPLHF
once,-,TRBJ1-6,TRBV6-6,TGTGCCAGCAGTTACAGACAGGAGAATTCACCCCTCCACTTT,CASSYRQENSPLHF
few,-,TRBJ1-1,TRBV7-9,TGTGCCAGCAGAACCCGACAGCTCACTGAAGCTTTCTTT,CASRTRQLTEAFF
-,-,TRBJ1-2,TRBV5-6,TGTGCCAGCAGTCCGGCCGGGACGGACTATGGCTACACCTTC,CASSPAGTDYGYTF
few,TRBD1,TRBJ1-6,TRBV28,TGTGCCAGCAGTCCGGGACAGGCGAGCTCCTATAATTCACCCCTCCACTTT,CASSPGQASSYNSPLHF
-,TRBD1,TRBJ1-6,TRBV12-3/TRBV12-4,TGTGCCACCCAAGGGGCGCCGGGACAGGGACTTAGCTCCTATAATTCACCCCTCCAATTT,CATQGAPGQGLSSYNSPLQF